The TCR beta chain described here comes from a study of CD8 T cells in Susac syndrome. RNA, at about 0.45 to 1 ug, was reverse transcribed with random hexamers. A multiplex approach, immunoSEQ multiplex PCR, amplified TCR beta CDR3 across 54 Vbeta and 13 Jbeta. TCRdb used MiXCR to reprocess the immunoSEQ multiplex PCR reads, holding one entry per CDR3 protein. The profile covers around 280,000 distinct CDR3 sequences, with about 90% appearing a single time and more than 0.06% taken by the ten largest. The V end was cut by 1 base, the J end by 5 bases, with 12 bases between. Germline values: CDR1 SGHDT, CDR2 YYEEEE. CDR3 length: 14 residues. Relapsing-remitting disease, either stable or active, was present in the multiple sclerosis controls, who were treatment-naive patients.

The TCR comes from a human donor with multiple sclerosis. V gene TRBV5-6 combines with J gene TRBJ1-1; a possible D gene is TRBD1 (5 bases). The sequencing sample was made of CD4+ T cells from PBMCs. The CDR3 DNA reads as TGTGCCAGCAGCTTGTATGGGGCGTATACTGAAGCTTTCTTT. It translates to CASSLYGAYTEAFF.